This is a list of T cell receptor beta chains from one sample in a study of blood T cell repertoires in COVID-19. Produced via immunoSEQ multiplex PCR; TCRdb's table is partial and in-frame only. Seen here are 240,000 or so clones, roughly 90% observed once, and the top ten hold 7.2%. The specimen was peripheral blood. These receptors originate from a man in his fifties or sixties who had recovered from COVID-19. Each CDR3 is given with its conserved first and last residue. A D gene is named only where the DNA matches it firmly.

d_gene	j_gene	v_gene	len	CDR3nt	CDR3aa
NA	TRBJ1-2	TRBV4-1	13	TGCGCCAGCAGCCACAGGGTTAACTATGGCTACACCTTC	CASSHRVNYGYTF
NA	TRBJ2-2	TRBV2	16	TGTGCCAGCAGGAAAACAGGAGAAAACCAACACCGGGAGCTGTTTTTT	CASRKTGENQHRELFF
TRBD1	TRBJ1-2	TRBV10-3	16	TGTGCCATCCTACACTCGATAGGGACAGGGCTCTATGGCTACACCTTC	CAILHSIGTGLYGYTF
NA	TRBJ2-1	TRBV6-6	13	TGTGCCAGCAAATTCGGACTGTACAATGAGCAGTTCTTC	CASKFGLYNEQFF
NA	TRBJ1-1	TRBV25-1	12	TGTGCCAGCAGTTTTAGGGGGTCAGAAGCTTTCTTT	CASSFRGSEAFF
TRBD2	TRBJ2-1	TRBV7-8	15	TGTGCCAGCGGCAAAGATTGGGGGGGCTACAATGAGCAGTTCTTC	CASGKDWGGYNEQFF
NA	TRBJ1-1	TRBV12-5	15	TGTGCTAGTGGTTTGGTACTAAGCATGAACACTGAAGCTTTCTTT	CASGLVLSMNTEAFF
NA	TRBJ2-3	TRBV5-1	12	TGCGCCAGCAGCTTGGCCAGTGATACGCAGTATTTT	CASSLASDTQYF
TRBD1	TRBJ2-7	TRBV11-2	15	TGTGCCAGCAGTGTGGGACAGCAGAGCTCCTACGAGCAGTACTTC	CASSVGQQSSYEQYF
TRBD1	TRBJ1-5	TRBV6-1	15	TGTGCCAGCAGTGAGTGGACAGGAATTGATCAGCCCCAGCATTTT	CASSEWTGIDQPQHF